This TCR beta chain was sequenced in a study of Ad26.COV2.S vaccination and SARS-CoV-2 variants. TCRdb's table, derived via immunoSEQ multiplex PCR, lists solely in-frame clones and lacks some. The profile shows 450,000 to 550,000 clones, 89% of them singletons. This CDR3 is built from 14 residues. Trimming pared 6 bases from V and 2 bases from J, leaving 10 bases between. The V gene's germline CDR1 is MNHEY and CDR2 SMNVEV (reference sequence). Treatment in this sample: 15 to 20 received Ad26.COV2.S at low or high dose, single or two shots; several received placebo; per-sample allocation not given. Each sample was drawn 63 days after the first injection (of vaccine or placebo).

Source: peripheral blood, taken in a trial of Ad26.COV2.S vaccine versus placebo. This clonotype was sampled from a person between 18 and 60 years old who received the Ad26.COV2.S COVID-19 vaccine or a placebo. This rearrangement joins TRBV27 to TRBJ1-4; a possible D gene is TRBD1 (5 bases). CDR3 coding DNA: TGTGCCAGCAGACGGGCAGGGACTAATGAAAAACTGTTTTTT. Protein sequence: CASRRAGTNEKLFF.